The 25 T cell receptor beta chains reported below all come from one sample, sequenced in a study of cytomegalovirus exposure and HLA in healthy donors (dated by TCRdb to the late 2010s). The receptor library was made with the immunoSEQ multiplex PCR assay. A mixture of 60 forward primers for TCR Vbeta segments and 13 reverse primers for TCR Jbeta segments was used in the multiplex PCR. TCRdb stores this immuneACCESS table with in-frame sequences only. Part of the clones is absent; in the studies checked, under half of the shortfall reflects unresolved V genes, and no reason is known for the rest. The sample contains roughly 120,000 clones, roughly 69% of them found a single time. 2% to 2.5% of the sample is in the top ten clones. The sequenced sample consisted of PBMCs. Receptor source: a woman in her 30s in good health and CMV-seronegative.

The V and J genes are TRBV10-3 and TRBJ1-1; D remains unclear. CDR1 and CDR2 from the germline V gene are ENHRY and SYGVKD. This CDR3 contains 14 residues. Trimming stripped 3 bases from V and 4 bases from J, with 12 bases between. CDR3 coding DNA: TGTGCCATCAGTGACGGGTGGGAGGGCACTGAAGCTTTCTTT. Translated: CAISDGWEGTEAFF.

The chain links TRBV18 to TRBJ1-5; D is possibly TRBD1 (5 bases). Germline V gene sequence: CDR1 KGHSH, CDR2 LQKENI. This CDR3 has 13 residues. V dropped 6 bases and J dropped 4 bases, with 10 bases sitting between them. CDR3 in amino acids: CASSLQANQPQHF. The CDR3 nucleotides read TGTGCCAGCTCCCTACAGGCTAATCAGCCCCAGCATTTT.

This clone came up once. The chain employs TRBV6-6 and TRBJ1-2; D unresolved. Per germline, CDR1 MNHNY and CDR2 SVGAGI (reference sequence). The CDR3 sequence is 13 residues long. Trimming removed 5 bases from V and 4 bases from J, with 11 bases in between. The CDR3 sequence is CASSRSSIYGYTF. DNA of the CDR3: TGTGCCAGCAGTCGGTCCTCAATCTATGGCTACACCTTC.

The chain recombines TRBV30 with TRBJ2-2, with D possibly matching TRBD2 (6 bases). V dropped 3 bases and J dropped 5 bases, with 10 bases sitting between them. Germline values: CDR1 GTSNPN, CDR2 SVGIG (reference sequence). The CDR3 consists of 13 residues. The CDR3 reads CAWSRERTGELFF. The CDR3 DNA reads as TGTGCCTGGAGCCGGGAGCGGACCGGGGAGCTGTTTTTT.

This clone has more than one count but fewer than ten. The genes are TRBV6-1 and TRBJ1-1; D gene uncertain. This CDR3 contains 16 residues. Per the germline V gene, CDR1 is MNHNS and CDR2 is SASEGT. V was pared by 2 bases and J by 0 bases, with 13 bases between. CDR3 amino acids: CASSEWLRPLNTEAFF. Here the CDR3 DNA reads TGTGCCAGCAGTGAATGGCTCAGGCCCCTGAACACTGAAGCTTTCTTT.

The CDR3 sequence: CASSYSRSTYEQYF. The CDR3 nucleotides read TGTGCCAGCAGTTACTCGCGCTCAACCTACGAGCAGTACTTC. The chain has TRBV6-6 and TRBJ2-7; D not resolved. The germline V gene encodes CDR1 MNHNY and CDR2 SVGAGI (reference sequence). This CDR3 has 14 residues. V was clipped by 0 bases and J by 2 bases, with 8 bases between them.

The CDR3 loop reads CASSPFRRGQGPGLAPDTQYF. Here the CDR3 DNA reads TGCGCCAGCAGTCCCTTCCGTCGGGGCCAAGGGCCGGGACTAGCCCCAGATACGCAGTATTTT. This sequence joins TRBV23-1 and TRBJ2-3, with 9 bases lining up with TRBD2. TRBV23-1 carries the ORF label, with uncertain function. With 4 bases clipped from V and 4 bases from J, the junction kept 24 bases outside the gene matches. This CDR3 spans 21 amino acids.

The rearrangement links TRBV6-1 to TRBJ2-5; possible D gene TRBD2, 6 bases. V shed 5 bases and J shed 1 base, with 8 bases lying between them. The V gene's germline CDR1 is MNHNS and CDR2 SASEGT. The CDR3 has 13 amino acids. CDR3 DNA sequence: TGTGCCAGCAGTAGGGAGGTCCAAGAGACCCAGTACTTC. This sequence encodes CASSREVQETQYF.

This sequence joins TRBV7-9 and TRBJ2-1, with 12 bases aligning to TRBD2. The CDR3 loop spans 15 amino acids. CDR1 is SEHNR and CDR2 is FQNEAQ in the germline V gene (reference sequence). The ends lost 3 bases at V and 9 bases at J; junction bases unmatched: 6. The CDR3 loop is CASSFLAGGPGEQFF. CDR3 DNA sequence: TGTGCCAGCAGCTTCCTAGCGGGAGGGCCAGGTGAGCAGTTCTTC.

This clone was observed a few times. The chain couples TRBV5-1 to TRBJ2-3; 7 positions agree with TRBD1. After removal of 4 bases from V and 2 bases from J, the junction contained 4 bases not matched to a gene. Germline loops: CDR1 SGHRS, CDR2 YFSETQ. CDR3 length: 14 residues. CDR3 sequence (DNA): TGCGCCAGCAGCCCCAGGGGGATCACAGATACGCAGTATTTT. Protein product: CASSPRGITDTQYF.

This chain joins TRBV2 and TRBJ2-3, with 7 bases fitting TRBD1. This CDR3 has 15 amino acids. Trimming at V came to 6 bases and at J to 0 bases, leaving 6 bases not matched to a gene. CDR1 and CDR2 (germline): SNHLY, FYNNEI. The CDR3 here is CASRATGPSTDTQYF. As DNA, the CDR3 is TGTGCCAGCAGAGCGACAGGGCCGAGCACAGATACGCAGTATTTT.

The chain joins TRBV1 to TRBJ2-7; the table's D call TRBD1 went unverified against the DNA. TRBV1 is noted as a pseudogene. This CDR3 is 14 amino acids long. In nucleotides, the CDR3 is TGCACCAGCAGCCAGCTACAACAGGATTACGAGCAGTACTTC. This translates into CTSSQLQQDYEQYF.

The chain uses TRBV2 and TRBJ1-6; 10 bases align to TRBD1. Per the germline V gene, CDR1 is SNHLY and CDR2 is FYNNEI. V lost 1 base, J lost 0 bases, and 9 bases stayed unmatched. The length of the CDR3 is 20 residues. The CDR3 is CASSEEGQGGESSYNSPLHF. For the CDR3, the DNA is TGTGCCAGCAGTGAAGAAGGACAGGGGGGCGAAAGCTCCTATAATTCACCCCTCCACTTT.

Details on this clone: One end of the junction fails to match germline, which may point to a read error. V is TRBV15 and J is TRBJ2-1; 9 bases line up with TRBD2. The CDR3 runs 15 residues. Germline V gene sequence: CDR1 LNHNV, CDR2 YYDKDF (reference sequence). In DNA form, the CDR3 reads TGTGCCACCGGCAGGGGACTAGCTAGGAACAATGAGCAGTTCTTC. Protein sequence: CATGRGLARNNEQFF.

V is TRBV12-5 and J is TRBJ2-2; TRBD2 aligns across 11 bases. Germline values: CDR1 LGHNT, CDR2 FRNRAP. Germline trimming cut 9 bases from V and 3 bases from J; bases unmatched to any gene: 15. The CDR3 loop spans 18 amino acids. The CDR3 DNA reads TGTGCTAGCAGCCTGGTGCAGGGACTAGCGGAATACACCGGGGAGCTGTTTTTT. Translated: CASSLVQGLAEYTGELFF.

The CDR3 protein is CASSQDIVGGPSDTQYF. In DNA, the CDR3 is TGTGCCAGCAGCCAAGATATTGTGGGAGGGCCATCAGATACGCAGTATTTT. The chain recombines TRBV4-2 with TRBJ2-3; the match to TRBD2 covers 7 bases. The CDR3 is 17 residues long. The J segment lost 4 bases and the V segment lost 0 bases, leaving 10 bases of the junction unmatched. The germline V gene encodes CDR1 LGHNA and CDR2 YNFKEQ.

The CDR3 protein is CASSLAPTGLSGNTIYF. CDR3 DNA: TGTGCCAGCAGCTTGGCCCCAACAGGGCTCTCTGGAAACACCATATATTTT. This chain joins TRBV5-4 and TRBJ1-3, with D perhaps matching TRBD1 (6 bases). The CDR3 consists of 17 residues. Germline values: CDR1 SGHNT, CDR2 YYREEE (reference sequence). The ends were cut back, 0 bases at V and 0 bases at J, with 13 bases in the middle.

The table lists this clone with a few counts. This chain joins TRBV12-5 and TRBJ2-1; 9 bases map to TRBD2. CDR1 is LGHNT and CDR2 is FRNRAP in the germline V gene. With V trimmed by 3 bases and J by 0 bases, 18 bases remained unmatched. This CDR3 is built from 21 residues. This CDR3 reads CASGLLLPGLAGSSSYNEQFF. CDR3 DNA: TGTGCTAGTGGTTTACTCCTCCCTGGTCTAGCGGGATCTAGCTCCTACAATGAGCAGTTCTTC.

Worth noting for this clone: Its ends do not fully match the called genes, so a read error is possible. The rearrangement uses TRBV29-1 and TRBJ1-1; D is ambiguous. Germline V gene sequence: CDR1 SQVTM, CDR2 ANQGSEA. The CDR3 has 11 residues. In DNA form, the CDR3 reads TGCAGCGCGACGGAGAACGCTGAAGCTTTCTTT. Encoded protein: CSATENAEAFF.

This clone was seen a few times. The chain couples TRBV5-6 to TRBJ2-7; D remains unclear. Germline CDR1 SGHDT, CDR2 YYEEEE. CDR3 length: 13 residues. V was pared by 0 bases and J by 6 bases, with 10 bases between. CDR3 in amino acids: CASSLVRYGEQYF. The CDR3 coding sequence is TGTGCCAGCAGCTTGGTACGCTACGGCGAGCAGTACTTC.

This clone was counted only a few times. The rearrangement joins TRBV7-8 to TRBJ2-7, with D perhaps matching TRBD2 (5 bases). The germline CDR1 and CDR2 sequences are SGHVS and FQNEAQ. Between the trimmed V and J ends, which lost 2 bases and 6 bases, there was a span of 14 bases. CDR3 length: 14 residues. The CDR3 loop reads CASSLYRKSGEQYF. The CDR3 nucleotides read TGTGCCAGCAGCTTATATAGGAAGAGCGGCGAGCAGTACTTC.

This clone was seen a handful of times. The rearrangement uses TRBV4-3 and TRBJ1-1, with D hard to call. V dropped 1 base and J dropped 1 base, with 16 bases sitting between them. Germline V lookup: CDR1 LGHNA, CDR2 YSLEER. There are 17 residues in the CDR3. The CDR3 reads CASSQGPVAVANTEAFF. The CDR3, as DNA: TGCGCCAGCAGCCAAGGGCCCGTGGCGGTAGCGAACACTGAAGCTTTCTTT.

The chain uses TRBV10-3 and TRBJ2-1, with a possible D match to TRBD2 (5 bases). Deletions cut 2 bases from V and 3 bases from J, with 5 bases between. Germline lookup yields CDR1 ENHRY and CDR2 SYGVKD. The CDR3 sequence is 13 residues long. CDR3 nucleotide sequence: TGTGCCATCAGTGAGGACTACTACAATGAGCAGTTCTTC. Its protein is CAISEDYYNEQFF.

The chain's CDR3 is CASSRQGAGELFF. The CDR3 DNA reads as TGTGCCAGCAGCCGACAGGGGGCTGGGGAGCTGTTTTTT. V usage is TRBV11-2 and J usage is TRBJ2-2; 10 positions agree with TRBD1. With V trimmed by 5 bases and J by 8 bases, 2 bases remained unmatched. Germline lookup yields CDR1 SGHAT and CDR2 FQNNGV. This CDR3 has 13 residues.

A few counts support this clone. The chain carries TRBV9 and TRBJ2-1, with 8 bases matching TRBD1. The CDR3 runs to 15 residues. With V trimmed by 0 bases and J by 9 bases, 8 bases remained unmatched. In germline, CDR1 is SGDLS, CDR2 YYNGEE. Here the CDR3 reads CASSVAGQGGAEQFF. The DNA for the CDR3 is TGTGCCAGCAGCGTAGCAGGACAGGGTGGCGCTGAGCAGTTCTTC.